The next 15 T cell receptor beta chains were all read from a single sample in a study of T cell responses to AZD1222 COVID-19 vaccine. The table came from immunoSEQ multiplex PCR; TCRdb's copy has only in-frame clones and leaves some out. The profile shows nearly 35,000 clones, 75% to 90% of them singletons. The sequenced sample was peripheral blood, obtained on day 0 of AZD1222 vaccination. Receptors were obtained from an adult in good health.

The chain combines TRBV27 with TRBJ1-4; 9 positions match TRBD1. This CDR3 comprises 16 residues. Germline V gene data show CDR1 as MNHEY and CDR2 as SMNVEV (reference sequence). Trimming at V came to 6 bases and at J to 8 bases, leaving 13 bases not matched to a gene. CDR3 amino acids: CASRRKPGTGYEKLFF. The CDR3 region has the DNA TGTGCCAGCAGACGCAAACCCGGGACAGGGTACGAAAAACTGTTTTTT.

This clone was detected only once. The chain employs TRBV27 and TRBJ1-2, with 11 nucleotides matching TRBD1. The CDR3 is made up of 14 amino acids. V lost 5 bases and J lost 7; bases outside the gene matches: 6. Looked up from germline, CDR1 is MNHEY and CDR2 is SMNVEV (reference sequence). Here the CDR3 reads CASSPWTGGSGYTF. CDR3 nucleotides: TGTGCCAGCAGTCCGTGGACAGGGGGCTCTGGCTACACCTTC.

The gene calls are TRBV27 and TRBJ2-3; 11 bases match TRBD1. CDR1 and CDR2 (germline): MNHEY, SMNVEV (reference sequence). Trimming cost V 5 bases and J 2 bases; bases outside gene matches: 6. The CDR3 has 16 residues. CDR3 region: CASSPGTGGFTDTQYF. CDR3 nucleotide sequence: TGTGCCAGCAGTCCCGGGACAGGGGGTTTCACAGATACGCAGTATTTT.

The chain carries TRBV9 and TRBJ2-7; 8 bases align to TRBD1. The CDR3 is 15 residues long. Germline CDR1 SGDLS, CDR2 YYNGEE. The J segment lost 3 bases and the V segment lost 3 bases, leaving 8 bases of the junction unmatched. As DNA, the CDR3 is TGTGCCAGCAGCGGAGGACAACAGGGGGTCTACGAGCAGTACTTC. Protein: CASSGGQQGVYEQYF.

J is TRBJ1-1 and V is TRBV5-1; D gene uncertain. Germline assignment: CDR1 SGHRS and CDR2 YFSETQ. Trimming removed 0 bases at V and 7 bases at J, with 10 bases between. CDR3 length equals 13 residues. The CDR3 nucleotides are TGCGCCAGCAGCTTGGTGGGTACCTTTGAAGCTTTCTTT. Translation: CASSLVGTFEAFF.

V is TRBV3-1 (or the pseudogene TRBV3-2) and J is TRBJ2-5, with D hard to call. The length of the CDR3 is 11 residues. Germline CDR1 reads LGHDT; CDR2 reads YNNKEL (reference sequence). V was clipped by 4 bases and J by 4 bases, with 4 bases between them. CDR3 residues: CASSRVETQYF. As DNA, the CDR3 is TGTGCCAGCAGCCGAGTAGAGACCCAGTACTTC.

The chain is built from TRBV9 and TRBJ2-3, with 9 bases matching TRBD2. The CDR3 extends over 14 amino acids. V gave up 6 bases and J gave up 2 bases; unmatched junction bases: 4. Germline CDR1 and CDR2: SGDLS and YYNGEE. The CDR3 bases are TGTGCCAGCAACGCGGGGGGGCCCACAGATACGCAGTATTTT. It specifies CASNAGGPTDTQYF.

Here the CDR3 DNA reads TGTGCCAGTAGTTTGGGGAGGGGCAAGACCTACAATGAGCAGTTCTTC. Amino acid sequence: CASSLGRGKTYNEQFF. The rearrangement joins TRBV19 to TRBJ2-1; 7 nucleotides agree with TRBD2. J was trimmed by 2 bases and V by 5 bases; bases with no gene match: 9. Germline V CDR1 and CDR2: LNHDA, SQIVND (reference sequence). The CDR3 is made up of 16 amino acids.

The gene calls are TRBV29-1 and TRBJ2-3; D possibly corresponds to TRBD2 (6 bases). V lost 4 bases and J 2 bases, leaving 10 bases between the germline ends. The V gene's germline CDR1 is SQVTM and CDR2 ANQGSEA. The CDR3 length is 13 residues. CDR3 protein: CSVVGGTTDTQYF. As DNA, the CDR3 is TGCAGCGTTGTTGGCGGGACCACAGATACGCAGTATTTT.

This chain uses TRBV27 with TRBJ1-3; maybe TRBD1 (6 bases). Germline V gene sequence: CDR1 MNHEY, CDR2 SMNVEV (reference sequence). This CDR3 is built from 16 residues. V shed 5 bases and J shed 3 bases, with 17 bases lying between them. CDR3 coding DNA: TGTGCCAGCAGTCCCAAGGGCAGGGGATTTGGAAACACCATATATTTT. This encodes CASSPKGRGFGNTIYF.

This chain connects TRBV23-1 to TRBJ1-2; D is perhaps TRBD1 (5 bases). TRBV23-1 falls under the ORF class, with uncertain function. The CDR3 runs to 14 residues. V lost 8 bases and J lost 2, with 15 bases in between. In DNA, the CDR3 is TGCGCCAGCCAAATTTCTGGGGCCAACTATGGCTACACCTTC. Translation: CASQISGANYGYTF.

V is TRBV25-1 and J is TRBJ1-2; 9 bases are a match to TRBD1. V trimming: 9 bases; J trimming: 2 bases; junction bases outside the gene matches: 13. Germline loops: CDR1 MGHDK, CDR2 SYGVNS. The CDR3 runs 16 residues. CDR3 in amino acids: CASSPPGQGSNYGYTF. CDR3 coding DNA: TGTGCCAGTTCCCCCCCGGGACAGGGTTCGAACTATGGCTACACCTTC.

V gene TRBV14 combines with J gene TRBJ1-6; D ambiguous. V was trimmed by 0 bases and J by 0 bases, leaving 9 bases between them. From germline, CDR1 is SGHDN and CDR2 FVKESK. The CDR3 is 17 residues long. CDR3 in DNA: TGTGCCAGCAGCCAAGATGACGGGAGCTCCTATAATTCACCCCTCCACTTT. It is translated as CASSQDDGSSYNSPLHF.

V gene TRBV9 combines with J gene TRBJ1-6, with D perhaps matching TRBD1 (6 bases). There are 15 residues in the CDR3. V shed 4 bases and J shed 11 bases, with 19 bases lying between them. Germline V lookup: CDR1 SGDLS, CDR2 YYNGEE. CDR3 in amino acids: CASSPRQASFTPLHF. In nucleotides, the CDR3 is TGTGCCAGCAGCCCCCGACAGGCCTCATTCACACCCCTCCACTTT.

The chain uses TRBV30 and TRBJ1-1; D unclear. CDR1 GTSNPN and CDR2 SVGIG come from the germline V gene (reference sequence). Trimming removed 2 bases at V and 5 bases at J, with 12 bases between. This CDR3 is built from 13 residues. CDR3 DNA sequence: TGTGCCTGGAGTCCCAGGCGGGAGACTGAAGCTTTCTTT. Protein sequence: CAWSPRRETEAFF.